The entry below gives a single TCR beta chain sequence along with its context. Its antigen remains unknown. This entry comes from a study of cytomegalovirus exposure and HLA in healthy donors. About the research overall: Early release data held 75 million to 90 million unique TCRs from HLA-typed donors.

It was with 60 Vbeta and 13 Jbeta primers that the PCR ran. Some clones are missing from TCRdb's copy, which holds only in-frame ones; the method was immunoSEQ multiplex PCR. The table has 100,000 to 150,000 clones, nearly 85% seen once. V was shortened by 10 bases and J by 1 base, with 16 bases between the two germline ends. The CDR3 is 14 amino acids. Per the germline V gene, CDR1 is SGHVS and CDR2 is FQNEAQ. Study-wide findings and caveats: About 87% or about 30% of the time was how often most TCR beta V segments were productive, according to an earlier analysis. HLA-A and HLA-B allele assignments for most subjects were reportedly predicted accurately using TCR beta sequences. DRB1 showed the most TCR associations and HLA-C the fewest in a later analysis, as rates varied by HLA locus.

The clonotype was recovered from a boy between 10 and 17 years old in good health and CMV-seronegative. V and J are TRBV7-8 and TRBJ2-5; TRBD2 might be the D (5 bases). Input material: PBMCs. The chain's CDR3 is CATAQSGSQETQYF. CDR3 nucleotides: TGTGCCACCGCCCAGTCGGGAAGCCAAGAGACCCAGTACTTC.